The 18 T cell receptor beta chains below were found in one sample sequenced in a study of blood T cell repertoires in COVID-19. Profiling relied on immunoSEQ multiplex PCR, and the TCRdb table lists in-frame clones only, not all of them. The data contain around 90,000 clones, around four fifths of them singletons. The sample taken for sequencing was peripheral blood. The receptors were gathered from a woman aged 70 to 79 with active or convalescent COVID-19.

The J gene is TRBJ1-2, the V gene TRBV10-3; 8 nucleotides line up with TRBD1. The germline gives CDR1 ENHRY, CDR2 SYGVKD. This CDR3 region has 16 residues. V dropped 4 bases and J dropped 7; count of bases not matched to a gene: 14. The CDR3 here is CAISALTGVGSAGYTF. In DNA, the CDR3 is TGTGCCATCAGTGCCTTGACAGGGGTGGGATCGGCTGGCTACACCTTC.

The chain links TRBV6-5 to TRBJ1-2; TRBD1 is a possible D gene (5 bases). The germline V and J ends were trimmed by 6 bases and 1 base, with 9 bases remaining between them. Germline V CDR1 and CDR2: MNHEY, SVGAGI. The length of the CDR3 is 13 residues. The CDR3 sequence: CASRRQINYGYTF. CDR3 sequence (DNA): TGTGCCAGCAGACGACAGATTAACTATGGCTACACCTTC.

The J gene is TRBJ2-1, the V gene TRBV7-2, with D maybe TRBD2 (6 bases). The V gene lost 3 bases and the J gene lost 6 bases, with 15 bases spanning the gap. CDR3 size: 15 residues. CDR1 is SGHTA and CDR2 is FQGNSA in the germline V gene. This CDR3 reads CASSLGDRGGNEQFF. CDR3 bases: TGTGCCAGCAGCTTGGGGGATAGGGGAGGCAATGAGCAGTTCTTC.

V is TRBV10-3 and J is TRBJ2-2, with 10 bases aligning to TRBD1. CDR1 ENHRY and CDR2 SYGVKD come from the germline V gene. V lost 4 bases and J lost 2; bases outside the gene matches: 4. This CDR3 comprises 16 residues. Written as DNA, the CDR3 is TGTGCCATCAGTGGGGGGGACAGGGGAAACACCGGGGAGCTGTTTTTT. It is translated as CAISGGDRGNTGELFF.

The chain uses TRBV4-1 and TRBJ2-7; 10 bases are shared with TRBD1. This CDR3 has 14 residues. V shed 1 base, J shed 4 bases, and the junction held 1 base outside the gene matches. Looked up from germline, CDR1 is MGHRA and CDR2 is YSYEKL. CDR3 loop: CASSQGQGAYEQYF. The CDR3 bases are TGCGCCAGCAGCCAAGGACAGGGGGCTTACGAGCAGTACTTC.

The chain employs TRBV10-1 and TRBJ1-2; 10 nucleotides agree with TRBD1. CDR1 and CDR2 from the germline V gene are WNHNN and SYGVQD (reference sequence). The J segment lost 7 bases and the V segment lost 6 bases, leaving 5 bases of the junction unmatched. This CDR3 has 13 residues. The CDR3 DNA reads as TGCGCCAGCAGCCCGGGACAGGGGTTTGGCTACACCTTC. The encoded protein is CASSPGQGFGYTF.

The genes are TRBV19 and TRBJ2-1; possible D gene TRBD1, 5 bases. Trimming pared 4 bases from V and 1 base from J, leaving 8 bases between. Germline V gene sequence: CDR1 LNHDA, CDR2 SQIVND (reference sequence). This CDR3 contains 14 residues. The CDR3 sequence is CASSTQVSYNEQFF. Here the CDR3 DNA reads TGTGCCAGTAGTACACAGGTGTCCTACAATGAGCAGTTCTTC.

This rearrangement joins TRBV5-5 to TRBJ1-2; D might be TRBD1 (6 bases). V lost 0 bases, J lost 3 bases, and 9 bases lay in between. The CDR3 length is 14 residues. The germline gives CDR1 SGHKS, CDR2 YYEKEE (reference sequence). The CDR3 region is CASSLVGGDYGYTF. The CDR3 nucleotides are TGTGCCAGCAGCTTGGTAGGGGGGGACTATGGCTACACCTTC. The whole variable domain, filled in from reference TRBV5-5 and TRBJ1-2, reads DAGVTQSPTHLIKTRGQQVTLRCSPISGHKSVSWYQQVLGQGPQFIFQYYEKEERGRGNFPDRFSARQFPNYSSELNVNALLLGDSALYLCASSLVGGDYGYTFGSGTRLTVV.

The V and J genes are TRBV7-2 and TRBJ1-6; D gene ambiguous. The CDR3 contains 13 residues. The germline CDR1 and CDR2 sequences are SGHTA and FQGNSA. Trimming removed 5 bases at V and 12 bases at J, with 14 bases between. CDR3 loop: CASSLGASGPLHF. The CDR3 DNA sequence: TGTGCCAGCAGCCTGGGTGCGTCAGGACCCCTCCACTTT.

V is TRBV20-1 and J is TRBJ2-5; D not resolved. Per the germline V gene, CDR1 is DFQATT and CDR2 is SNEGSKA (reference sequence). The CDR3 runs 11 residues. V lost 1 base and J lost 3, with 3 bases in between. CDR3 DNA: TGCAGTGCTAGAGCCGAAGAGACCCAGTACTTC. It yields the protein CSARAEETQYF.

This clone has only one observation. The chain joins TRBV7-2 to TRBJ2-1; 10 positions agree with TRBD1. V was pared by 1 base and J by 1 base, with 1 base of the junction left unmatched. CDR1 SGHTA and CDR2 FQGNSA come from the germline V gene. The CDR3 length is 16 residues. CDR3 coding DNA: TGTGCCAGCAGCTTAGAGGGACAGGGGTCCTACAATGAGCAGTTCTTC. Amino acids: CASSLEGQGSYNEQFF.

This rearrangement joins TRBV4-2 to TRBJ2-5, with D hard to call. V lost 2 bases and J 5 bases, leaving 12 bases between the germline ends. This CDR3 contains 14 residues. Germline CDR1 is LGHNA and CDR2 is YNFKEQ. DNA of the CDR3: TGTGCCAGCAGCCAATTACTCCGGTGGGAGACCCAGTACTTC. Translating gives CASSQLLRWETQYF.

This clone has a single count. V usage is TRBV5-6 and J usage is TRBJ1-4; no definite D call. Trimming left V 7 bases short and J 4 bases short, with 11 bases between. The CDR3 is 13 residues long. The germline V gene has CDR1 SGHDT and CDR2 YYEEEE. The CDR3 coding sequence is TGTGCCAGCCGCGGCAGATTTAATGAAAAACTGTTTTTT. Translated: CASRGRFNEKLFF.

This rearrangement joins TRBV6-1 to TRBJ1-2; D gene uncertain. V lost 2 bases to trimming and J lost 3 bases, with 4 bases between them. CDR3 size: 12 residues. CDR1 and CDR2 from the germline V gene are MNHNS and SASEGT. The CDR3 spells CASSELYYGYTF. CDR3 in DNA: TGTGCCAGCAGTGAACTCTACTATGGCTACACCTTC.

This clone has more than one count but fewer than ten. The chain uses TRBV11-2 and TRBJ1-3, with D possibly TRBD1 on 5 matching bases. This CDR3 spans 15 amino acids. V was clipped by 4 bases and J by 3 bases, with 13 bases between them. Germline loops: CDR1 SGHAT, CDR2 FQNNGV. For the CDR3, the DNA is TGTGCCAGCAGCTCGGTCGGGGGGGATGGAAACACCATATATTTT. The encoded protein is CASSSVGGDGNTIYF.

The chain uses TRBV7-2 and TRBJ1-2; D uncertain. This CDR3 region has 14 residues. V lost 5 bases and J lost 7, with 17 bases in between. CDR1 and CDR2 (germline): SGHTA, FQGNSA. This CDR3 is CASSPKEAGRGYTF. DNA for the CDR3: TGTGCCAGCAGCCCCAAGGAGGCCGGCCGTGGCTACACCTTC. Variable domain in full (rest from reference TRBV7-2 and TRBJ1-2): GAGVSQSPSNKVTEKGKDVELRCDPISGHTALYWYRQSLGQGLEFLIYFQGNSAPDKSGLPSDRFSAERTGGSVSTLTIQRTQQEDSAVYLCASSPKEAGRGYTFGSGTRLTVV.

The rearrangement links TRBV12-5 to TRBJ2-3, with TRBD2 as a possible D gene (5 bases). Germline assignment: CDR1 LGHNT and CDR2 FRNRAP. This CDR3 comprises 13 residues. V dropped 6 bases and J dropped 6 bases, with 13 bases sitting between them. CDR3 DNA sequence: TGTGCTAGTGGGGAGACTCCGGGGGATACGCAGTATTTT. Encoded protein: CASGETPGDTQYF.

V usage is TRBV18 and J usage is TRBJ2-3, with D unclear. The germline V gene has CDR1 KGHSH and CDR2 LQKENI. V shed 2 bases and J shed 1 base, with 10 bases lying between them. The CDR3 loop spans 15 amino acids. In DNA, the CDR3 is TGTGCCAGCTCACCATGGATGGGCGGCACAGATACGCAGTATTTT. This encodes CASSPWMGGTDTQYF.